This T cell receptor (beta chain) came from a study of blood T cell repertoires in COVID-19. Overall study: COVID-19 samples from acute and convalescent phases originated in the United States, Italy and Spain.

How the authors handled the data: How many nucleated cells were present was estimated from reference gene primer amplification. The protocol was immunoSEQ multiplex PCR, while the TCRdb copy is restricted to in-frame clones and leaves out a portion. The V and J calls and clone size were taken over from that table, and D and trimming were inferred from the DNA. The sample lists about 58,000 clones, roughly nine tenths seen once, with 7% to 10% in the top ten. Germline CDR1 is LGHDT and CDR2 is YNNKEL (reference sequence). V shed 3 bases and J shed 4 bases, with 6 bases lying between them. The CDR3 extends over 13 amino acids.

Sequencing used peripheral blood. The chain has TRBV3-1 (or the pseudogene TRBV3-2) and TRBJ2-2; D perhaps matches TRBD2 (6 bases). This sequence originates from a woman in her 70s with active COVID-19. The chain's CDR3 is CASSQRGTGELFF. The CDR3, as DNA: TGTGCCAGCAGCCAGCGGGGCACCGGGGAGCTGTTTTTT.